This TCR beta chain originates from a study of cytomegalovirus exposure and HLA in healthy donors. The germline V and J ends were trimmed by 1 base and 0 bases, with 9 bases remaining between them. CDR3 length: 15 residues. Per the germline V gene, CDR1 is LGHNA and CDR2 is YNFKEQ. Broader study findings: The study designated about 180 TCR beta chains cytomegalovirus-associated. Per a later analysis, fewer than 20,000 TCR beta sequences showed association with HLA alleles at 0.05 false discovery rate. An observed cluster of highly shared sequence variants was recorded as a likely sequencing artifact. Donors were assumed by presence/absence analyses to have roughly uniform sequencing depth.

PCR primers comprised 60 Vbeta and 13 Jbeta primers. Some clones are missing from TCRdb's copy, which holds only in-frame ones; the method was immunoSEQ multiplex PCR. The top ten clones hold 1.3% to 1.5% of a sample with 100,000 to 150,000 clones, more than 75% of them seen once. A remark on this clone: Its antigen is as yet unknown.

The specimen was PBMCs. This chain joins TRBV4-2 and TRBJ2-5; D perhaps matches TRBD2 (6 bases). The TCR sequence derives from a female donor in good health and CMV-seronegative. CDR3: CASSQVSGYQETQYF. The CDR3 nucleotides are TGTGCCAGCAGCCAAGTAAGCGGGTACCAAGAGACCCAGTACTTC.